A selection of T cell receptor beta chains follows, all from one sample in a study of cytomegalovirus exposure and HLA in healthy donors. Clones were sequenced by immunoSEQ multiplex PCR, and TCRdb holds only the in-frame ones, with some missing. The sample comprises 250,000 or so clones, approximately 87% of which are singletons, and 2% to 3% rests with the top ten. The specimen was PBMCs. These receptors all come from a man between 18 and 29 years old in good health and CMV-seronegative. Both conserved end residues are part of each CDR3. D genes are given only for firm matches.

V gene | D gene | CDR3 protein
TRBV29-1 | TRBD1 | CSAGQGANTGELFF
TRBV7-2 | . | CASSLALGAPEKLFF
TRBV28 | . | CASSLAYPTVRNSNQPQHF
TRBV27 | . | CASSLGGQGYSPLHF
TRBV4-3 | . | CASSQDARVAGELFF
TRBV4-1 | TRBD1 | CASSRQGQGHGYTF
TRBV18 | . | CASSPPDRDRETQYF
TRBV4-3 | . | CASSQDVMGSSEAFF
TRBV5-4 | TRBD1 | CASSPTGGIIGYTF
TRBV2 | TRBD2 | CASIAASGGGYTGELFF